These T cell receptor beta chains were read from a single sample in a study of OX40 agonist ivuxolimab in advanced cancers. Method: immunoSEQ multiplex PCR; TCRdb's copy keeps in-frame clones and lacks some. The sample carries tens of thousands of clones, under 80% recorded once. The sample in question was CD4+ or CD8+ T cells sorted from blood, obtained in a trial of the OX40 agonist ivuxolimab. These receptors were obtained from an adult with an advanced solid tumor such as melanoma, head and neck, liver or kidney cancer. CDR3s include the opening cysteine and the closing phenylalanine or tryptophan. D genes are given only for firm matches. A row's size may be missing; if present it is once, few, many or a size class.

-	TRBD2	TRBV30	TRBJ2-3	CAWSVGLAGLTDTQYF	TGTGCCTGGAGTGTAGGGCTAGCGGGGCTCACAGATACGCAGTATTTT
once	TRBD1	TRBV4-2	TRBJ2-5	CASSDSGTGARETQYF	TGTGCCAGCAGCGATTCCGGGACAGGGGCGAGGGAGACCCAGTACTTC
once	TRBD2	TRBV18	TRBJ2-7	CASSGGRYEQYF	TGTGCCAGCTCCGGGGGGAGATACGAGCAGTACTTC
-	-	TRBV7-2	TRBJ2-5	CASSSRTRQETQYF	TGTGCCAGCAGCTCCAGGACCCGCCAAGAGACCCAGTACTTC
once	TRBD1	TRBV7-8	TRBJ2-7	CASSFLVQGAEQYF	TGTGCCAGCAGCTTTCTCGTACAGGGGGCCGAGCAGTACTTC
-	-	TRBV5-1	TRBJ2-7	CASSESPSYEQYF	TGCGCCAGCAGCGAATCACCATCCTACGAGCAGTACTTC
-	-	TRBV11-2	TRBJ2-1	CASSLVRGADNEQFF	TGTGCCAGCAGCTTAGTCCGGGGTGCGGACAATGAGCAGTTCTTC
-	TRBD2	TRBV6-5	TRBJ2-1	CASSPGTSGSHEQFF	TGTGCCAGCAGCCCCGGGACTAGCGGGAGTCATGAGCAGTTCTTC
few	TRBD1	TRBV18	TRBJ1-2	CASSEQGARGYTF	TGTGCCAGCTCAGAACAGGGGGCGAGAGGCTACACCTTC
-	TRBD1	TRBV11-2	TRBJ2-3	CASSLVAQGGTDTQYF	TGTGCCAGCAGCTTAGTGGCACAGGGGGGCACAGATACGCAGTATTTT
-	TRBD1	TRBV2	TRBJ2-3	CASGETGLKSDTQYF	TGTGCCAGCGGCGAGACAGGGTTGAAGTCAGATACGCAGTATTTT
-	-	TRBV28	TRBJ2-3	CASSFLLNNNDTQYF	TGTGCCAGCAGTTTTCTCCTCAACAATAATGATACGCAGTATTTT
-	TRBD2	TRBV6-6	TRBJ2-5	CASSYFGGQETQYF	TGTGCCAGCAGTTACTTCGGGGGGCAAGAGACCCAGTACTTC
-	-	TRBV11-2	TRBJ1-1	CASSSSTIRGTEAFF	TGTGCCAGCAGCTCCTCGACTATAAGGGGGACTGAAGCTTTCTTT
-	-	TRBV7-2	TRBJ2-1	CASSLAGGWNEQFF	TGTGCCAGCAGCTTAGCGGGAGGATGGAATGAGCAGTTCTTC
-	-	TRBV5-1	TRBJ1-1	CASSLSGQQGTEAFF	TGCGCCAGCAGCTTGTCCGGACAGCAGGGGACTGAAGCTTTCTTT
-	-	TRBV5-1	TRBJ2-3	CASYRDDTQYF	TGCGCCAGTTACAGGGACGATACGCAGTATTTT
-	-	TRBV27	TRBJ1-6	CASSFRGGNSPLHF	TGTGCCAGCAGTTTTCGGGGGGGGAATTCACCCCTCCACTTT
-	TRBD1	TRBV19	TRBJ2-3	CASSRDRGTDTQYF	TGTGCCAGTAGCCGGGACAGGGGGACAGATACGCAGTATTTT
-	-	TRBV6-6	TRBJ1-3	CASSYSGGGAGNTIYF	TGTGCCAGCAGTTACTCGGGGGGGGGCGCCGGAAACACCATATATTTT
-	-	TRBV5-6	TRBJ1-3	CASSTPTGAGNTIYF	TGTGCCAGCAGCACCCCGACAGGAGCTGGAAACACCATATATTTT
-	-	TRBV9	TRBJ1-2	CASSVGGAYGYTF	TGTGCCAGCAGCGTAGGAGGGGCCTATGGCTACACCTTC
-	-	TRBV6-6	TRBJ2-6	CASSPYGSGANVLTF	TGTGCCAGCAGCCCTTACGGGTCTGGGGCCAACGTCCTGACTTTC
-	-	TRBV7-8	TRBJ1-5	CASSLEGGNQPQHF	TGTGCCAGCAGCTTAGAAGGGGGCAATCAGCCCCAGCATTTT
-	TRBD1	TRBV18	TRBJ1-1	CASSPLDRSMNTEAFF	TGTGCCAGCTCACCACTGGACAGGTCCATGAACACTGAAGCTTTCTTT
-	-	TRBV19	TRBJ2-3	CASRDVTDTQYF	TGTGCCAGTAGGGACGTTACAGATACGCAGTATTTT
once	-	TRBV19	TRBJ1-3	CASSITGPGNTIYF	TGTGCCAGTAGTATAACAGGGCCTGGAAACACCATATATTTT
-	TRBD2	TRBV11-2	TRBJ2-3	CASSLGPGGRTDTQYF	TGTGCCAGCAGCTTAGGGCCCGGCGGGAGAACAGATACGCAGTATTTT
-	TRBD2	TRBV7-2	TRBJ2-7	CASSFGYPGTTSSYEQYF	TGTGCCAGCAGCTTTGGATACCCCGGGACTACAAGCTCCTACGAGCAGTACTTC
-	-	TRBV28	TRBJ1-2	CASSFGGGSYGYTF	TGTGCCAGCAGTTTCGGGGGAGGAAGCTATGGCTACACCTTC
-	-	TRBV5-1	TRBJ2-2	CASSFGGNTGELFF	TGCGCCAGCAGCTTCGGAGGGAACACCGGGGAGCTGTTTTTT